These T cell receptor beta chains were read from a single sample in a study of PD-1 blockade in classical Hodgkin lymphoma. Sequenced by immunoSEQ multiplex PCR; TCRdb stores in-frame clones only, minus some. The repertoire consists of tens of thousands of clones, with around 78% occurring once and the leading ten covering about an eighth. The source material was peripheral blood mononuclear cells (PBMCs), sampled at baseline. All receptors derive from a human donor with classical Hodgkin lymphoma. CDR3s include the opening cysteine and the closing phenylalanine or tryptophan. A D gene is named only where the DNA matches it firmly. For some rows the clone size is stated as once, few or many, or as a class when expanded; others skip it.

clone_size j_call d_call v_call cdr3_nt cdr3_aa
- TRBJ2-7 TRBD1 TRBV30 TGTGCCTGGAGTGTCGGGACAGGGAACGAGCAGTACTTC CAWSVGTGNEQYF
- TRBJ1-2 TRBD1 TRBV6-5 TGTGCCAGCAAGACAGGGGGTACTACTAACTATGGCTACACCTTC CASKTGGTTNYGYTF
- TRBJ2-5 TRBD1 TRBV19 TGTGCCAGTAGTACCCCTACCGGGACAGGTAGAGAGACCCAGTACTTC CASSTPTGTGRETQYF
- TRBJ2-3 - TRBV4-3 TGCGCCAGCAGCCAAGCGATCGGACCAGATACGCAGTATTTT CASSQAIGPDTQYF
- TRBJ1-5 - TRBV19 TGTGCCAGTAGTGGCGGTCGTAGGGAGCATTTT CASSGGRREHF
- TRBJ1-5 - TRBV18 TGTGCCAGCTCACCAGGCAGGGGCAATCAGCCCCAGCATTTT CASSPGRGNQPQHF
- TRBJ1-1 - TRBV14 TGTGCCAGCAGCCAAGTTGGCAGGGGCCGGAACACTGAAGCTTTCTTT CASSQVGRGRNTEAFF
- TRBJ2-5 - TRBV7-8 TGTGCCAGCAGCCCGACTAGATTTACGGAGACCCAGTACTTC CASSPTRFTETQYF
few TRBJ1-2 - TRBV6-1 TGTGCCAGCAGTGTAACAGGGTGGCAAGGCTACACCTTC CASSVTGWQGYTF
- TRBJ2-3 - TRBV9 TGTGCCAGCAGCACGACCGGGACTTCTCTTGATACGCAGTATTTT CASSTTGTSLDTQYF
- TRBJ1-1 - TRBV6-5 TGTGCCAGCACTTCGACTCCGAGAGGGGCTGAAGCTTTCTTT CASTSTPRGAEAFF
many TRBJ2-3 - TRBV5-4 TGTGCCAGCAGCTTGCGAAGCCAGCTTATAGATACGCAGTATTTT CASSLRSQLIDTQYF
- TRBJ2-1 TRBD2 TRBV2 TGTGCCAGCAGTGAAGCGCTTTCTTCCCCGGGACTAGCGGGGGGGCGCAATGAGCAGTTCTTC CASSEALSSPGLAGGRNEQFF
once TRBJ2-5 TRBD1 TRBV19 TGTGCCAGTAGTATAGGAACAGGGGATGGGACCCAGTACTTC CASSIGTGDGTQYF
few TRBJ2-2 - TRBV4-1 TGCGCCAGCAGCCAAGAGGGGTTGACACCGCCGAACACCGGGGAGCTGTTTTTT CASSQEGLTPPNTGELFF
- TRBJ2-3 - TRBV29-1 TGCAGCGTTGAAAACGAGGCGGGCAGGTCCCATCTACACACAGATACGCAGTATTTT CSVENEAGRSHLHTDTQYF
- TRBJ2-7 - TRBV2 TGTGCCAGCAGTGAAAAGCGGACAAGCTACGAGCAGTACTTC CASSEKRTSYEQYF
- TRBJ1-2 - TRBV2 TGTGCCAGCATCACAGACTATGGCTACACCTTC CASITDYGYTF
- TRBJ2-1 TRBD2 TRBV27 TGTGCCAGCACCCACCAGGGACTAGCGGGGGGGATTGAGCAGTTCTTC CASTHQGLAGGIEQFF
- TRBJ2-5 TRBD1 TRBV7-8 TGTGCCAGCCGCACTACCCGGACAGGGACCCAAGAGACCCAGTACTTC CASRTTRTGTQETQYF
few TRBJ1-3 - TRBV6-1 TGTGCCAGCAGTGAATTCCCATTGGAAGGTGGAAACACCATATATTTT CASSEFPLEGGNTIYF
- TRBJ2-5 - TRBV11-3 TGTGCCAGCAGCCCACGTGGGGAATCTCAAGAGACCCAGTACTTC CASSPRGESQETQYF
- TRBJ2-5 - TRBV25-1 TGTGCCAGCAGTGACCGGGGAGCCCAAGAGACCCAGTACTTC CASSDRGAQETQYF
- TRBJ1-1 TRBD1 TRBV6-5 TGTGCCAGCAGTTCCGGGGACAGTATGAACACTGAAGCTTTCTTT CASSSGDSMNTEAFF
few TRBJ2-1 TRBD2 TRBV29-1 TGCAGCGTTACCGGGACTAGCGGGGGGGCGACCTACAATGAGCAGTTCTTC CSVTGTSGGATYNEQFF
- TRBJ2-5 TRBD2 TRBV6-1 TGTGCCAGCAGGGCCGGGACTAGTCTTGAGTACTTC CASRAGTSLEYF
- TRBJ1-1 - TRBV6-6 TGTGCCAGCAGTTACTCCCCCTTAATGACGAGCACTGAAGCTTTCTTT CASSYSPLMTSTEAFF
- TRBJ2-1 - TRBV6-5 TGTGCCAGCAGTATGACGGCTTACAATGAGCAGTTCTTC CASSMTAYNEQFF
few TRBJ2-7 - TRBV6-1 TGTGCCAGCAGTGAAACGACAACGCGGGAGCAGTACTTC CASSETTTREQYF
- TRBJ2-1 TRBD1 TRBV7-6 TGTGCCAGCAGCCAAAAGTTCGGGACAGGTCTTTACAATGAGCAGTTCTTC CASSQKFGTGLYNEQFF
few TRBJ2-2 - TRBV18 TGTGCCAGCTCAACTCTCCAGGCTTACACCGGGGAGCTGTTTTTT CASSTLQAYTGELFF
- TRBJ1-1 - TRBV19 TGTGCCAGTAGTGATAGGCCGTACACTGAAGCTTTCTTT CASSDRPYTEAFF
once TRBJ1-5 - TRBV5-4 TGTGCCGGTGGTTTGGCCCAGCATTTT CAGGLAQHF
- TRBJ1-3 - TRBV27 TGTGCCAGCAGTTTCGCCGGGGCAGGCTCTGGAAACACCATATATTTT CASSFAGAGSGNTIYF
- TRBJ2-3 - TRBV5-1 TGCGCCAGCAGCTTGGACGGTTGGAGGGGGGATACGCAGTATTTT CASSLDGWRGDTQYF
once TRBJ2-5 - TRBV7-4 TGTGCCAGCAGCCTTGCAGGCGGGGCGGGGCAAGAGACCCAGTACTTC CASSLAGGAGQETQYF
- TRBJ2-1 TRBD1 TRBV4-3 TGCGCCAGCAGCCAAGATTGGGGACAGGGGGCAGATGAGCAGTTCTTC CASSQDWGQGADEQFF
- TRBJ2-5 - TRBV7-2 TGTGCCAGCATTCAGGGGGGGGATGGGGAGACCCAGTACTTC CASIQGGDGETQYF
- TRBJ2-3 - TRBV6-6 TGTGCCAGCAGTCGTTTAGGAGATACGCAGTATTTT CASSRLGDTQYF
- TRBJ2-1 TRBD2 TRBV4-1 TGCGCCAGCAGCCCCGTAGCGCGGGGGGCGTACAATGAGCAGTTCTTC CASSPVARGAYNEQFF
- TRBJ1-2 - TRBV4-3 TGCGCCAGCAGCCAAGGCGCCAGGGGAAACTATGGCTACACCTTC CASSQGARGNYGYTF
- TRBJ2-1 - TRBV6-1 TGTGCCAGCAGCCTTATGGGGAGAGAGCAGTTCTTC CASSLMGREQFF
- TRBJ1-2 - TRBV11-2 TGTGCCAGCAGCTTAGGCACGGGCAGCGGCTACACCTTC CASSLGTGSGYTF
- TRBJ2-7 TRBD2 TRBV2 TGTGCCAGCAGATCCGGGACTAGCATGTACGAGCAGTACTTC CASRSGTSMYEQYF
- TRBJ2-7 - TRBV11-2 TGTGCCAGCAGCTTAGAGGTCCACGAGCAGTACTTC CASSLEVHEQYF
- TRBJ1-6 - TRBV6-1 TGTGCCAGCAGATTGGCCCAAGTGGTGGAGCCCCTCCACTTT CASRLAQVVEPLHF